This TCR beta chain was sequenced during a study of Graves' ophthalmopathy and Graves' hyperthyroidism. There are many counts of this clonotype. Its antigen is undetermined. The study's findings and limits: Most clonotypes expanded in thyroid above 0.001 frequency were present in blood too.

Scientists amplified the TCR beta CDR3 regions from RNA transcripts. First-round RT-PCR with HTBI primers preceded a second-round multiplex PCR. TCRdb reprocessed the multiplex PCR reads via MiXCR and lists one record per CDR3 protein. The sample includes over 650,000 distinct CDR3 sequences, 35% to 50% of them seen just once. The source material was peripheral blood. The receptor's source is an adult man with Graves' ophthalmopathy.

CDR3 region: CSVEVRNNGYTF. The CDR3 DNA reads as TGCAGCGTTGAGGTCAGAAACAATGGCTACACCTTC. The V gene is TRBV29-1, the J gene TRBJ1-2; D is undetermined. Germline V gene data show CDR1 as SQVTM and CDR2 as ANQGSEA. CDR3 length: 12 residues. Between the trimmed V and J ends, which lost 3 bases and 6 bases, there was a span of 11 bases.